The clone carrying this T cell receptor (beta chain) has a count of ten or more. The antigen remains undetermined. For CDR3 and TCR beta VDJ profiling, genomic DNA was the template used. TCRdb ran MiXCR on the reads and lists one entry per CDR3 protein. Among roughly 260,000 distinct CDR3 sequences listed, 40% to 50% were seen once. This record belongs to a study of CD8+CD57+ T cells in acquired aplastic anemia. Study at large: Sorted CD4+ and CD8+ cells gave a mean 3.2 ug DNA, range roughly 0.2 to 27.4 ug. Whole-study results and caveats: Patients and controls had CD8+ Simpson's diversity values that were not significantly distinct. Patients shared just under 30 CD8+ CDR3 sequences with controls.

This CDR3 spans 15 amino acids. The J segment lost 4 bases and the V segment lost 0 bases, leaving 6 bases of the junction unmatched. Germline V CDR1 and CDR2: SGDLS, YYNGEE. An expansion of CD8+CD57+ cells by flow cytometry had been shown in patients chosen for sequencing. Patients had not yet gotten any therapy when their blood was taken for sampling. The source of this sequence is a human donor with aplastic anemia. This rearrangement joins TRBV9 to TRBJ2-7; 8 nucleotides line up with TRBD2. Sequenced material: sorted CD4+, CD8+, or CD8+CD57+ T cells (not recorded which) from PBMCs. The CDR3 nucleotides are TGTGCCAGCAGCGTAGGGTCCAGCGGGAGTTACGAGCAGTACTTC. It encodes CASSVGSSGSYEQYF.